The next 29 T cell receptor beta chains were all read from a single sample in a study of blood T cells in healthy people across ages. A second PCR of 7 to 11 cycles used a sample-barcoded 5' primer and a J-beta primer mix. TCRdb processed the 5' RACE reads anew with MiXCR; each CDR3 protein has one entry. The table includes around 600,000 distinct CDR3 sequences, less than 60% detected once. The source material was blood. The source of these receptors is a man at least 80 years old in good health.

This rearrangement joins TRBV2 to TRBJ2-7; D is unclear. CDR1 is SNHLY and CDR2 is FYNNEI in the germline V gene. V lost 3 bases, J lost 12 bases, and 15 bases lay in between. The CDR3 has 12 amino acids. CDR3 region: CASSDSQETLYF. The CDR3 nucleotides are TGTGCCAGCAGTGACTCCCAAGAGACCCTGTACTTC.

Concerning this clonotype: This is likely a read error, given that the CDR3 carries no conserved phenylalanine or tryptophan at its end. Because the CDR3's place on the DNA is in doubt, the DNA is left out and the CDR3 is given as listed by TCRdb. The CDR3 protein is CASSIPGTDDYTFGS. This chain joins TRBV7-2 and TRBJ2-1; whether TRBD1, the table's D call, matches the DNA was not checked. The CDR3 numbers 15 amino acids, ends counted. The germline V gene encodes CDR1 SGHTA and CDR2 FQGNSA.

This sequence joins TRBV7-9 and TRBJ2-4, with 8 nucleotides matching TRBD2. The J segment lost 3 bases and the V segment lost 0 bases, leaving 1 base of the junction unmatched. Germline CDR1 and CDR2: SEHNR and FQNEAQ (reference sequence). The length of the CDR3 is 15 residues. The CDR3 sequence is CASSLAGTSKNIQYF. In DNA form, the CDR3 reads TGTGCCAGCAGCTTAGCCGGGACTAGCAAAAACATTCAGTACTTC.

The rearrangement links TRBV20-1 to TRBJ1-2; 7 bases align to TRBD1. J gave up 8 bases and V 2 bases, and 11 bases lay outside the gene matches. The CDR3 loop spans 14 amino acids. The germline V gene has CDR1 DFQATT and CDR2 SNEGSKA (reference sequence). CDR3 sequence: CSARPRGEIGGYTF. CDR3 nucleotide sequence: TGCAGTGCTAGACCCAGGGGGGAGATCGGAGGCTACACCTTC.

In this sample, this clonotype turned up a few times. V gene TRBV3-1 combines with J gene TRBJ2-7; 7 bases line up with TRBD2. J was trimmed by 0 bases and V by 5 bases; bases with no gene match: 7. Germline values: CDR1 LGHDT, CDR2 YNNKEL (reference sequence). The CDR3 spans 15 residues. CDR3 nucleotides: TGTGCCAGCAGCAAGAGCGGGGCGAGCTCCTACGAGCAGTACTTC. Its translation is CASSKSGASSYEQYF.

This clonotype was seen just once. The CDR3 sequence is CSATWALGASTYEQYF. The CDR3 nucleotides are TGCAGTGCCACCTGGGCGCTCGGGGCCTCGACCTACGAGCAGTACTTC. The genes are TRBV20-1 and TRBJ2-7; possibly TRBD1 or TRBD2 for D (5 bases each). Germline CDR1 is DFQATT and CDR2 is SNEGSKA (reference sequence). The CDR3 contains 16 residues. V lost 6 bases and J 2 bases, leaving 23 bases between the germline ends.

This clonotype was seen only a few times. The chain uses TRBV7-2 and TRBJ1-2; 7 bases match TRBD1. Germline lookup yields CDR1 SGHTA and CDR2 FQGNSA. V shed 4 bases and J 4 bases; nucleotides not matched to a gene: 9. The CDR3 is 15 residues long. Here the CDR3 reads CASSWRDSVLYGYTF. The CDR3 DNA reads as TGTGCCAGCAGCTGGAGGGACAGCGTCCTCTATGGCTACACCTTC.

This chain joins TRBV12-3 or TRBV12-4 and TRBJ2-1, with D perhaps TRBD1 (6 bases). Trimming pared 7 bases from V and 4 bases from J, leaving 14 bases between. This CDR3 has 14 residues. The DNA of the CDR3 is TGTGCCAGCACCTGGGCCGGACAGTACAATGAGCAGTTCTTC. Protein sequence: CASTWAGQYNEQFF.

This clonotype was detected a few times. One end of the junction does not line up with germline, which may come from a read error. The V call is TRBV6-7, the J call TRBJ2-2; 9 positions match TRBD1. TRBV6-7 is an ORF; its function is uncertain. The CDR3 extends over 14 amino acids. CDR3 region: CVPPRQGDTGELFF. CDR3 nucleotides: TGCGTACCTCCCCGACAGGGGGACACCGGGGAGCTGTTTTTT.

The V call is TRBV20-1, the J call TRBJ2-1, with TRBD2 identical over 12 bases. Losses at the gene ends were 0 bases for V and 8 bases for J; bases not matched to a gene: 11. The CDR3 runs 17 residues. Germline V gene sequence: CDR1 DFQATT, CDR2 SNEGSKA (reference sequence). CDR3: CSARDVELAGGVHEQFF. CDR3 bases: TGCAGTGCTAGAGATGTTGAGCTAGCGGGAGGGGTGCATGAGCAGTTCTTC.

This clonotype was seen more than once but under ten times. This chain links TRBV30 with TRBJ2-3; D not resolved. With 5 bases removed from V and 4 bases from J, the gap between germline ends came to 13 bases. CDR1 and CDR2 from the germline V gene are GTSNPN and SVGIG (reference sequence). This CDR3 is built from 13 residues. This CDR3 reads CAWGPKFADTQYF. CDR3 bases: TGTGCCTGGGGCCCTAAATTCGCAGATACGCAGTATTTT.

The rearrangement joins TRBV6-2 or TRBV6-3 to TRBJ2-5; a possible D gene is TRBD2 (5 bases). Trimming removed 4 bases at V and 4 bases at J, with 13 bases between. The CDR3 consists of 14 residues. Germline assignment: CDR1 MNHEY and CDR2 SVGEGT. This CDR3 is CASSWWEGRETQYF. The CDR3 DNA follows: TGTGCCAGCAGTTGGTGGGAAGGGAGAGAGACCCAGTACTTC.

The chain has TRBV7-2 and TRBJ1-5, with TRBD1 as a possible D gene (5 bases). Germline V gene lookup returns CDR1 SGHTA and CDR2 FQGNSA. Trimming cost V 3 bases and J 0 bases, with 6 bases left between them. This CDR3 contains 14 residues. This chain's CDR3 is CASSLGHSNQPQHF. CDR3 nucleotide sequence: TGTGCCAGCAGCTTGGGGCATAGCAATCAGCCCCAGCATTTT.

This chain joins TRBV18 and TRBJ2-5, with D unclear. V lost 2 bases, J lost 5 bases, and 3 bases lay in between. Germline lookup yields CDR1 KGHSH and CDR2 LQKENI. The CDR3 totals 11 residues. CDR3 protein: CASSPTETQYF. In DNA form, the CDR3 reads TGTGCCAGCTCACCAACGGAGACCCAGTACTTC. The variable domain in full, with the rest retrieved from reference TRBV18 and TRBJ2-5, is NAGVMQNPRHLVRRRGQEARLRCSPMKGHSHVYWYRQLPEEGLKFMVYLQKENIIDESGMPKERFSAEFPKEGPSILRIQQVVRGDSAAYFCASSPTETQYFGPGTRLLVL.

The count of this clonotype is one. At one end the junction does not follow the germline gene, possibly because of a read error. The CDR3 loop is CAGSLGGTGRSPLHF. The CDR3 DNA is TGTGCCGGCAGCTTAGGTGGGACAGGGAGATCACCCCTCCACTTT. The chain uses TRBV7-2 and TRBJ1-6, with 9 bases that match TRBD1. The germline CDR1 and CDR2 sequences are SGHTA and FQGNSA. This CDR3 is 15 amino acids long. Using reference TRBV7-2 and TRBJ1-6 for the parts outside the CDR3, the full variable domain is GAGVSQSPSNKVTEKGKDVELRCDPISGHTALYWYRQSLGQGLEFLIYFQGNSAPDKSGLPSDRFSAERTGGSVSTLTIQRTQQEDSAVYLCAGSLGGTGRSPLHFGNGTRLTVT.

This clonotype was counted a single time. J is TRBJ2-3 and V is TRBV30; 16 bases are shared with TRBD2. The V segment lost 6 bases and the J segment 0 bases; nucleotides outside the gene matches: 3. The length of the CDR3 is 16 residues. The germline V gene encodes CDR1 GTSNPN and CDR2 SVGIG (reference sequence). The CDR3 region has the DNA TGTGCCTGCTCGGGACTAGCGGGGGGGAGCACAGATACGCAGTATTTT. Translating gives CACSGLAGGSTDTQYF.

This sequence joins TRBV7-2 and TRBJ2-4; 9 bases map to TRBD1. The DNA end is a closer match to TRBJ2-7, so the J assignment may be wrong. The CDR3 loop spans 14 amino acids. Per germline, CDR1 SGHTA and CDR2 FQGNSA. The CDR3 is CASFPDRGAYEQYF. The CDR3 bases are TGTGCCAGCTTCCCAGACAGGGGGGCCTACGAGCAGTACTTC.

J is TRBJ2-3 and V is TRBV27; TRBD2 is a possible D gene (5 bases). Trimming shortened V by 4 bases and J by 1 base, and 9 bases separated the two germline ends. Looked up from germline, CDR1 is MNHEY and CDR2 is SMNVEV (reference sequence). CDR3 size: 14 residues. DNA for the CDR3: TGTGCCAGCAGTTCTAGCTTCGGCACAGATACGCAGTATTTT. Residues: CASSSSFGTDTQYF.

This clonotype was recorded a few times. The V and J genes are TRBV21-1 and TRBJ1-4. TRBV21-1 is classified as a pseudogene. CDR3 length equals 20 residues. CDR3 loop: CASSKAPVVSRKGGGEKLFF. The DNA for the CDR3 is TGTGCCAGCAGCAAAGCCCCAGTGGTGAGCCGGAAGGGCGGAGGTGAAAAACTGTTTTTT.

V gene TRBV4-2 combines with J gene TRBJ1-6, with D unclear. Germline CDR1 LGHNA, CDR2 YNFKEQ. The germline V and J ends were trimmed by 5 bases and 7 bases, with 6 bases remaining between them. The CDR3 has 12 residues. CDR3 DNA: TGTGCCAGCAGCACAGAAAATTCACCCCTCCACTTT. Translated, it gives CASSTENSPLHF.

The table lists this clonotype with a few counts. V gene TRBV20-1 combines with J gene TRBJ1-6, with 7 nucleotides matching TRBD1. The CDR3 covers 16 residues. Germline CDR1 is DFQATT and CDR2 is SNEGSKA (reference sequence). The V gene end was trimmed by 1 base and the J gene end by 4 bases; junction bases not matched to a gene: 7. CDR3 sequence: CSARGRTGRYNSPLHF. The CDR3 nucleotides are TGCAGTGCTAGAGGCCGGACAGGACGGTATAATTCACCCCTCCACTTT.

This chain links TRBV10-3 with TRBJ1-1; no reliable D call. The CDR3 has 15 amino acids. V dropped 5 bases and J dropped 4 bases, with 17 bases sitting between them. Germline CDR1 is ENHRY and CDR2 is SYGVKD. The CDR3 nucleotides are TGTGCCATCAGTCAAACCTTGGGCCTTCGCACTGAAGCTTTCTTT. It specifies CAISQTLGLRTEAFF.

This clonotype was counted between two and nine times. The rearrangement joins TRBV19 to TRBJ1-2; D may be TRBD1 (6 bases). The V gene's germline CDR1 is LNHDA and CDR2 SQIVND (reference sequence). The CDR3 consists of 16 residues. The V end was cut by 7 bases, the J end by 0 bases, with 18 bases between. DNA of the CDR3: TGTGCCAGTATTGGCCGGGACACTGCTCCTAACTATGGCTACACCTTC. The encoded protein is CASIGRDTAPNYGYTF. Based on the CDR3 plus reference TRBV19 and TRBJ1-2, the full variable domain is DGGITQSPKYLFRKEGQNVTLSCEQNLNHDAMYWYRQDPGQGLRLIYYSQIVNDFQKGDIAEGYSVSREKKESFPLTVTSAQKNPTAFYLCASIGRDTAPNYGYTFGSGTRLTVV.

The V and J genes are TRBV5-8 and TRBJ1-2, with D tentatively TRBD1 (6 bases). V gave up 4 bases and J gave up 4 bases, with 14 bases separating them. This CDR3 contains 14 residues. Germline-derived CDR1 and CDR2 are SGHTS and YDEGEE. Here the CDR3 reads CASSLQGWVYGYTF. The CDR3 nucleotides read TGTGCCAGCAGCCTTCAGGGGTGGGTCTATGGCTACACCTTC.

There are a few counts of this clonotype. The J gene is TRBJ2-7, the V gene TRBV9, with 8 bases aligning to TRBD1. CDR1 is SGDLS and CDR2 is YYNGEE in the germline V gene. This CDR3 region has 12 residues. J lost 7 bases, V lost 4 bases, and 4 bases had no gene match. The CDR3 DNA reads TGTGCCAGCAGCACCACAGGGGGAGAGCAGTACTTC. Amino acid sequence: CASSTTGGEQYF.

The chain uses TRBV28 and TRBJ2-4, with 11 bases lining up with TRBD1. CDR3 length: 15 amino acids. CDR1 MDHEN and CDR2 SYDVKM come from the germline V gene. With V trimmed by 5 bases and J by 6 bases, 6 bases remained unmatched. The CDR3 loop reads CASSGAGTGGNIQYF. CDR3 DNA sequence: TGTGCCAGCAGTGGCGCCGGGACAGGGGGAAACATTCAGTACTTC.

This clonotype was seen a few times. This rearrangement joins TRBV11-1 to TRBJ2-3, with a tentative D call TRBD1 (5 bases). Trimming left V 5 bases short and J 3 bases short, with 12 bases between. The germline V gene encodes CDR1 SGHAT and CDR2 FQDESV (reference sequence). The CDR3 spans 14 residues. CDR3 sequence reads: CASSTRQRTDTQYF. In nucleotides, the CDR3 is TGTGCCAGCAGCACCAGACAGAGGACAGATACGCAGTATTTT. Full variable domain (remainder filled in from reference TRBV11-1 and TRBJ2-3): EAEVAQSPRYKITEKSQAVAFWCDPISGHATLYWYRQILGQGPELLVQFQDESVVDDSQLPKDRFSAERLKGVDSTLKIQPAELGDSAMYLCASSTRQRTDTQYFGPGTRLTVL.

V usage is TRBV6-2 or TRBV6-3 and J usage is TRBJ1-2; D gene uncertain. Germline V gene data show CDR1 as MNHEY and CDR2 as SVGEGT. The CDR3 loop spans 14 amino acids. The V and J ends lost 6 bases and 5 bases respectively, with 16 bases between them. CDR3 sequence reads: CASSISGRRYGYTF. The DNA of the CDR3 is TGTGCCAGCAGCATCAGCGGCAGGCGTTATGGCTACACCTTC.

In its sample, this clonotype was seen a few times. This chain links TRBV5-1 with TRBJ2-7; D might be TRBD1 or TRBD2, each matching 6 bases. Per the germline V gene, CDR1 is SGHRS and CDR2 is YFSETQ. The V end was cut by 0 bases, the J end by 3 bases, with 10 bases between. This CDR3 spans 14 amino acids. As DNA, the CDR3 is TGCGCCAGCAGCTTGGGGGGGGCGGTCTACGAGCAGTACTTC. This gives the protein CASSLGGAVYEQYF.